The 19 T cell receptor beta chains below come from one sample, sequenced in a study of blood T cell repertoires in COVID-19. Profiled with immunoSEQ multiplex PCR; TCRdb holds only in-frame clones, not every one. Among approximately 24,000 clones, roughly 89% were seen once, and the ten largest hold approximately 27%. The sequencing sample was made of peripheral blood. The receptors were gathered from a man in his sixties or seventies with COVID-19, enrolled during active disease.

The table lists this clone with a count of one. The chain carries TRBV2 and TRBJ1-6; 9 bases line up with TRBD1. CDR1 and CDR2 from the germline V gene are SNHLY and FYNNEI. The CDR3 is made up of 14 amino acids. The ends lost 4 bases at V and 10 bases at J; junction bases unmatched: 5. CDR3 region: CASSGDRVMSPLHF. The CDR3 DNA is TGTGCCAGCAGTGGGGACAGGGTTATGTCACCCCTCCACTTT.

The rearrangement links TRBV5-8 to TRBJ2-7, with D possibly being TRBD1 (5 bases). The V gene's germline CDR1 is SGHTS and CDR2 YDEGEE. This CDR3 contains 13 residues. Trimming took off 5 bases at V and 2 bases at J, with 11 bases between the two ends. CDR3 DNA: TGTGCCAGCAGTTTTAGGGGTGCCTACGAGCAGTACTTC. This codes for CASSFRGAYEQYF.

This sequence joins TRBV11-2 and TRBJ2-1; 7 nucleotides align to TRBD2. This CDR3 has 13 amino acids. CDR1 and CDR2 from the germline V gene are SGHAT and FQNNGV. With 5 bases clipped from V and 6 bases from J, the junction kept 4 bases outside the gene matches. Here the CDR3 reads CASSLGLTNEQFF. CDR3 in DNA: TGTGCCAGCAGCCTGGGACTAACCAATGAGCAGTTCTTC.

This chain connects TRBV7-2 to TRBJ2-6, with D maybe TRBD2 (6 bases). Germline CDR1 is SGHTA and CDR2 is FQGNSA. The germline V and J ends were trimmed by 1 base and 0 bases, with 10 bases remaining between them. There are 17 residues in the CDR3. The CDR3 bases are TGTGCCAGCAGCTTAGTGGCGGGATACTCTGGGGCCAACGTCCTGACTTTC. Residues: CASSLVAGYSGANVLTF.

The chain employs TRBV10-1 and TRBJ2-1; 7 bases agree with TRBD2. With V trimmed by 0 bases and J by 4 bases, 0 bases remained unmatched. Germline-derived CDR1 and CDR2 are WNHNN and SYGVQD (reference sequence). This CDR3 is 14 amino acids long. The CDR3 region is CASSESGGYNEQFF. The CDR3 coding sequence is TGCGCCAGCAGTGAGTCGGGGGGGTACAATGAGCAGTTCTTC.

The chain has TRBV6-1 and TRBJ1-1, with TRBD1 matching over 7 bases. Unmatched junction bases numbered 4, after V lost 1 base and J lost 5 bases. This CDR3 region has 14 residues. Germline CDR1 MNHNS, CDR2 SASEGT. CDR3: CASSEVQGSTEAFF. CDR3 coding DNA: TGTGCCAGCAGTGAAGTACAGGGGTCAACTGAAGCTTTCTTT.

The rearrangement links TRBV11-2 to TRBJ1-2; unclear D gene. V lost 1 base and J lost 1, with 19 bases in between. This CDR3 has 18 residues. Germline values: CDR1 SGHAT, CDR2 FQNNGV. CDR3 loop: CASSLVGPSTKVNYGYTF. The CDR3 DNA follows: TGTGCCAGCAGCTTAGTTGGTCCCTCCACTAAGGTTAACTATGGCTACACCTTC.

This chain uses TRBV30 with TRBJ2-7; 8 bases map to TRBD1. CDR3 length: 12 residues. V shed 3 bases, J shed 4 bases, and the junction held 2 bases outside the gene matches. Germline CDR1 is GTSNPN and CDR2 is SVGIG (reference sequence). CDR3 loop: CAWSRGLYEQYF. CDR3 bases: TGTGCCTGGAGCAGGGGGCTGTACGAGCAGTACTTC.

This clone was observed a handful of times. The V call is TRBV5-4, the J call TRBJ2-7; TRBD2 might be the D (7 bases). From germline, CDR1 is SGHNT and CDR2 YYREEE (reference sequence). The CDR3 extends over 18 amino acids. The V end lost 2 bases, the J end lost 1 base, and 22 bases lay between the germline ends. The CDR3 region has the DNA TGTGCCAGCAGCTTCGGGACCTGGGGGGGAAGGGGGTCCTACGAGCAGTACTTC. The encoded protein is CASSFGTWGGRGSYEQYF.

The V and J genes are TRBV5-8 and TRBJ1-2; no firm D call. Deletions cut 4 bases from V and 2 bases from J, with 15 bases between. Germline CDR1 SGHTS, CDR2 YDEGEE. The CDR3 extends over 15 amino acids. The CDR3, as DNA: TGTGCCAGCAGCCTCTACCAGGCAGGCAACTATGGCTACACCTTC. It codes for CASSLYQAGNYGYTF.

The chain combines TRBV7-2 with TRBJ2-1; D perhaps matches TRBD1 (6 bases). The CDR3 spans 15 residues. Trimming took 5 bases from V and 4 from J, leaving 15 bases between them. The germline V gene encodes CDR1 SGHTA and CDR2 FQGNSA. The CDR3 loop is CASSARQALYNEQFF. For the CDR3, the DNA is TGTGCCAGCAGCGCCCGACAGGCTTTGTACAATGAGCAGTTCTTC.

The V gene is TRBV24-1, the J gene TRBJ2-7; D is possibly TRBD1 (6 bases). The V and J ends lost 6 bases and 4 bases respectively, with 15 bases between them. Germline CDR1 reads KGHDR; CDR2 reads SFDVKD. This CDR3 contains 14 residues. The CDR3 DNA reads TGTGCCACCAGTCCAGGGACACATGCTTACGAGCAGTACTTC. Its protein is CATSPGTHAYEQYF.

J is TRBJ2-7 and V is TRBV7-9; TRBD2 agrees at 13 bases. The CDR3 contains 16 residues. In germline, CDR1 is SEHNR, CDR2 FQNEAQ (reference sequence). The J segment lost 2 bases and the V segment lost 8 bases, leaving 9 bases of the junction unmatched. In nucleotides, the CDR3 is TGTGCCAGCCGTTCCGGGACTAGCGGGACTACCTACGAGCAGTACTTC. This sequence encodes CASRSGTSGTTYEQYF.

The chain links TRBV27 to TRBJ1-1; TRBD1 aligns across 7 bases. CDR3 size: 13 residues. The junction had 3 bases not matched to a gene; V was cut back by 2 bases and J by 6 bases. The V gene's germline CDR1 is MNHEY and CDR2 SMNVEV (reference sequence). The CDR3 DNA sequence: TGTGCCAGCAGTTTACAGGGGGACCCTGAAGCTTTCTTT. It codes for CASSLQGDPEAFF.

V is TRBV5-1 and J is TRBJ2-3; D perhaps matches TRBD2 (6 bases). CDR1 and CDR2 from the germline V gene are SGHRS and YFSETQ. V was clipped by 4 bases and J by 4 bases, with 16 bases between them. The CDR3 spans 15 residues. CDR3: CASSGYLEGPDTQYF. CDR3 bases: TGCGCCAGCAGCGGGTACTTGGAGGGGCCAGATACGCAGTATTTT.

As DNA, the CDR3 is TGTGCCAGCAGCTCCCTCGCGGGAGGGAGGAGGAATGAGCAGTTCTTC. Translating gives CASSSLAGGRRNEQFF. This chain connects TRBV11-2 to TRBJ2-1, with 9 bases fitting TRBD2. Germline V CDR1 and CDR2: SGHAT, FQNNGV. The CDR3 contains 16 residues. V shed 4 bases and J 7 bases; nucleotides not matched to a gene: 11.

The chain carries TRBV4-1 and TRBJ2-5; D might be TRBD1 (6 bases). V was cut by 4 bases and J by 4 bases, with 13 bases left in between. Germline CDR1 reads MGHRA; CDR2 reads YSYEKL. The CDR3 covers 14 residues. CDR3 sequence reads: CASSPQQQGETQYF. CDR3 DNA: TGCGCCAGCAGCCCACAACAACAGGGAGAGACCCAGTACTTC.

The chain carries TRBV14 and TRBJ1-2; 8 bases fit TRBD1. Trimming removed 0 bases from V and 4 bases from J; junction bases left unmatched: 4. CDR3 length equals 15 residues. Germline-derived CDR1 and CDR2 are SGHDN and FVKESK. CDR3 residues: CASSQEGGQGYGYTF. The CDR3 region has the DNA TGTGCCAGCAGCCAAGAGGGAGGACAGGGCTATGGCTACACCTTC.

This clone was observed a single time. The chain carries TRBV19 and TRBJ1-5, with 11 nucleotides matching TRBD1. J lost 0 bases, V lost 5 bases, and 12 bases had no gene match. The CDR3 covers 19 residues. Germline CDR1 is LNHDA and CDR2 is SQIVND (reference sequence). The CDR3 DNA reads as TGTGCCAGTAGTCCTACGATTGGACAGGGGGCGAATAGCAATCAGCCCCAGCATTTT. It encodes CASSPTIGQGANSNQPQHF.